This TCR beta chain was sequenced during a study of blood T cells in healthy people across ages. A second PCR of 7 to 11 cycles used a sample-barcoded 5' primer and a J-beta primer mix. TCRdb analysed the 5' RACE reads with MiXCR anew, one entry per CDR3 protein. Among hundreds of thousands of distinct CDR3 sequences, about 59% were seen once, and the ten largest hold roughly 26%. The CDR3 is made up of 15 amino acids. Trimming cost V 4 bases and J 6 bases, with 16 bases left between them. Sample: blood. The source of this sequence is a young man in good health. The V and J genes are TRBV12-3 or TRBV12-4 and TRBJ2-1; D could derive from TRBD1 or TRBD2 (5 bases each). The CDR3, as DNA: TGTGCCAGCAGTTCCCACGTACCCGGGACCAATGAGCAGTTCTTC. It yields the protein CASSSHVPGTNEQFF.